This is a list of T cell receptor beta chains from one sample in a study of T cells in Graves' hyperthyroidism and ophthalmopathy. Each CDR3 protein gets one entry after TCRdb re-called the multiplex PCR reads with MiXCR. The repertoire holds more than 500,000 distinct CDR3 sequences, with about 15% as singletons. The sequenced sample consisted of blood. The receptors stem from a woman between 35 and 50 years old with Graves' hyperthyroidism. Each CDR3 is given with its conserved first and last residue. Fields, in order: D gene, V gene, clone size, J gene, CDR3 length, CDR3 DNA, CDR3 protein. D genes are given only for firm matches. The size field is filled for only some rows; it gives once, few, many or a size class.

>-|TRBV9|-|TRBJ2-3|16
TGTGCCAGCAGCGTAGAGAGGGTCCCTCCCACAGATACGCAGTATTTT
CASSVERVPPTDTQYF
>TRBD2|TRBV18|-|TRBJ2-3|17
TGTGCCAGCTCACCAGGGACTAGCGGGATTGGCACAGATACGCAGTATTTT
CASSPGTSGIGTDTQYF
>TRBD2|TRBV12-3/TRBV12-4|many|TRBJ2-7|15
TGTGCCAGCAGATCTGGGACTAGCGGAATCTACGAGCAGTACTTC
CASRSGTSGIYEQYF
>TRBD2|TRBV6-1|many|TRBJ2-1|16
TGTGCCAGCTCCGGGACTAGCGAGAGCTCCTACAATGAGCAGTTCTTC
CASSGTSESSYNEQFF
>TRBD1|TRBV6-1|-|TRBJ1-3|15
TGTGCCAGCGGAATTGGACAGGGGGCTGGAAACACCATATATTTT
CASGIGQGAGNTIYF
>-|TRBV7-2|many|TRBJ2-2|16
TGTGCCAGCAGCTTATTGATGAGGGGGAGAACCGGGGAGCTGTTTTTT
CASSLLMRGRTGELFF
>TRBD1|TRBV6-2/TRBV6-3|many|TRBJ2-7|15
TGTGCCAGCAGTATCCCGGGACAGGGGTCGTTCAAGCAGTACTTC
CASSIPGQGSFKQYF
>-|TRBV5-1|many|TRBJ1-1|13
TGCGCCAGCAGCTCAGTAATGAACACTGAAGCTTTCTTT
CASSSVMNTEAFF
>-|TRBV5-1|few|TRBJ2-5|15
TGCGCCAGCCATGACGTCGCGGGAAAGTGGGAGACCCAGTACTTC
CASHDVAGKWETQYF
>TRBD2|TRBV27|-|TRBJ2-3|17
TGTGCCAGCAGTTTACTACTAGCGGGAGGGCCGGGGGATACGCAGTATTTT
CASSLLLAGGPGDTQYF
>TRBD2|TRBV3-1|many|TRBJ2-2|15
TGTGCCAGCAGCCAAGCGGGACTAGTGGAGGGGGAGCTGTTTTTT
CASSQAGLVEGELFF
>-|TRBV28|many|TRBJ1-2|13
TGTGCCAGCAGTCCTGCAGTCGACTATGGCTACACCTTC
CASSPAVDYGYTF
>TRBD2|TRBV6-5|once|TRBJ2-1|17
TGTGCCAGCAGTTACAGGCCGGGACTAGCGGTCGTAAATGAGCAGTTCTTC
CASSYRPGLAVVNEQFF
>TRBD2|TRBV20-1|-|TRBJ2-3|17
TGCAGTGCTAGAGCCCGAACTAGCGGGACTACCACAGATACGCAGTATTTT
CSARARTSGTTTDTQYF
>-|TRBV7-8|many|TRBJ2-7|14
TGTGCCAGCAGCTTAGGAGGAGCGCTGATCGAGCAGTACTTC
CASSLGGALIEQYF
>-|TRBV11-3|many|TRBJ2-1|12
TGTGCCAGCAGCCTGAATTTAGATGAGCAGTTCTTC
CASSLNLDEQFF
>TRBD1|TRBV6-1|many|TRBJ2-7|14
TGTGCCAGCAGTGACCCGGGACAGGCCTACCAGCAGTACTTC
CASSDPGQAYQQYF
>-|TRBV25-1|-|TRBJ1-4|16
TGTGCCAGCAGTGCTAAAGGGTTTACGACTAATGAAAAACTGTTTTTT
CASSAKGFTTNEKLFF
>-|TRBV5-8|-|TRBJ1-1|15
TGTGCCAGCAGCACCCCGGGAGGGTGGAGCACTGAAGCTTTCTTT
CASSTPGGWSTEAFF
>TRBD1|TRBV6-2/TRBV6-3|many|TRBJ1-5|17
TGTGCCAGCAGTTACGACAGGGGGTTTAATCCCAATCAGCCCCAGCATTTT
CASSYDRGFNPNQPQHF
>-|TRBV25-1|few|TRBJ2-1|14
TGTGCCAGCAGTGCCACGGAGAGGCGGGATGAGCAGTTCTTC
CASSATERRDEQFF
>-|TRBV18|-|TRBJ1-2|14
TGTGCCAGCTCACGGGAAGGGGAGTCTTCTGGCTACACCTTC
CASSREGESSGYTF
>TRBD1|TRBV20-1|few|TRBJ2-6|18
TGCAGTGCTACTCACCCGGGACAGGGCTTCTCTGGGGCCAACGTCCTGACTTTC
CSATHPGQGFSGANVLTF
>-|TRBV6-6|many|TRBJ1-6|15
TGTGCCAGCAGTTACGACAGGCTGACTAATTCACCCCTCCACTTT
CASSYDRLTNSPLHF
>-|TRBV7-8|many|TRBJ2-1|17
TGTGCCAGCAGCTTAGGGGCGGGGGCCGACTCCTACAATGAGCAGTTCTTC
CASSLGAGADSYNEQFF
>TRBD1|TRBV6-1|many|TRBJ2-5|15
TGTGCCAGCAGCTCGACAGGGGCTCGTTTTGAGACCCAGTACTTC
CASSSTGARFETQYF
>-|TRBV9|-|TRBJ2-2|14
TGTGCCAGCAGCGTAGATAGTAGGGCCGGGGAGCTGTTTTTT
CASSVDSRAGELFF
>-|TRBV19|few|TRBJ2-3|14
TGTGCCAGTAGCCCCCACCTTTCCACAGATACGCAGTATTTT
CASSPHLSTDTQYF
>-|TRBV12-3/TRBV12-4|many|TRBJ1-2|13
TGTGCCAGCAGCCCGGGACGGGAGGAGGGCTACACCTTC
CASSPGREEGYTF
>-|TRBV18|many|TRBJ2-1|12
TGTGCCAGCTCGCCGGATTACAATGAGCAGTTCTTC
CASSPDYNEQFF
>-|TRBV20-1|many|TRBJ1-2|12
TGCAGTGCTCCTCCGGCTAACTATGGCTACACCTTC
CSAPPANYGYTF
>-|TRBV6-5|-|TRBJ1-5|15
TGTGCCAGCAGTTACTTAGAAACAACTGATCAGCCCCAGCATTTT
CASSYLETTDQPQHF
>-|TRBV5-1|many|TRBJ2-1|16
TGCGCCAGCAGCTGGACTCAGATGATCGCGGGTAATGAGCAGTTCTTC
CASSWTQMIAGNEQFF
>-|TRBV28|many|TRBJ1-5|17
TGTGCCAGCAGTCCCCCGCCGCTACAGGGCTGGGGTCAGCCCCAGCATTTT
CASSPPPLQGWGQPQHF
>TRBD2|TRBV20-1|-|TRBJ2-5|15
TGCAGTGCTAGGGAGGCGACTAGCAGTCAAGAGACCCAGTACTTC
CSAREATSSQETQYF
>TRBD2|TRBV11-3|many|TRBJ2-1|15
TGTGCCAGCAGCCCAGGACTAGCGCCTTACAATGAGCAGTTCTTC
CASSPGLAPYNEQFF
>TRBD2|TRBV28|many|TRBJ2-7|15
TGTGCCAGCAGTTTGGACGGGGGGAAATCCTACGAGCAGTACTTC
CASSLDGGKSYEQYF
>TRBD2|TRBV28|many|TRBJ2-7|15
TGTGCCAGCAGACCTCTAGCGGGAGGGACCTACGAGCAGTACTTC
CASRPLAGGTYEQYF
>-|TRBV20-1|-|TRBJ2-7|13
TGCAGTACTAGAGATCGGAGTAACAACGAGCAGTACTTC
CSTRDRSNNEQYF
>-|TRBV5-8|few|TRBJ1-2|16
TGTGCCAGCAGCCTTGTAGGGCAGGCCTCTAACTATGGCTACACCTTC
CASSLVGQASNYGYTF
>TRBD1|TRBV12-3/TRBV12-4|many|TRBJ1-5|16
TGTGCCAGCACCTCCGGACAGGGGGGGTCTAATCAGCCCCAGCATTTT
CASTSGQGGSNQPQHF
>-|TRBV5-8|few|TRBJ2-1|16
TGTGCCAGCAGCCGGGGTTGGGGAAGCTCCTACAATGAGCAGTTCTTC
CASSRGWGSSYNEQFF